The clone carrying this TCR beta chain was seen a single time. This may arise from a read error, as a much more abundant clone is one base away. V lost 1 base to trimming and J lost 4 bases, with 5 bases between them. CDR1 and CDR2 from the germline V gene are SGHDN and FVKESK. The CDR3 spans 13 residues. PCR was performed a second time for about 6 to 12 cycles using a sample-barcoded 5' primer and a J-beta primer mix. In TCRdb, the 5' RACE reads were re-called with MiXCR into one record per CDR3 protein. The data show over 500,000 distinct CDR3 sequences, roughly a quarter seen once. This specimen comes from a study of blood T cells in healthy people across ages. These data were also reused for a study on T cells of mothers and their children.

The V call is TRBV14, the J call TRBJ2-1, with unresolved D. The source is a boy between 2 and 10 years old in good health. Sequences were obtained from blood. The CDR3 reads CASSQVQYNEQFF. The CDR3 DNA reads TGTGCCAGCAGCCAAGTTCAGTACAATGAGCAGTTCTTC.